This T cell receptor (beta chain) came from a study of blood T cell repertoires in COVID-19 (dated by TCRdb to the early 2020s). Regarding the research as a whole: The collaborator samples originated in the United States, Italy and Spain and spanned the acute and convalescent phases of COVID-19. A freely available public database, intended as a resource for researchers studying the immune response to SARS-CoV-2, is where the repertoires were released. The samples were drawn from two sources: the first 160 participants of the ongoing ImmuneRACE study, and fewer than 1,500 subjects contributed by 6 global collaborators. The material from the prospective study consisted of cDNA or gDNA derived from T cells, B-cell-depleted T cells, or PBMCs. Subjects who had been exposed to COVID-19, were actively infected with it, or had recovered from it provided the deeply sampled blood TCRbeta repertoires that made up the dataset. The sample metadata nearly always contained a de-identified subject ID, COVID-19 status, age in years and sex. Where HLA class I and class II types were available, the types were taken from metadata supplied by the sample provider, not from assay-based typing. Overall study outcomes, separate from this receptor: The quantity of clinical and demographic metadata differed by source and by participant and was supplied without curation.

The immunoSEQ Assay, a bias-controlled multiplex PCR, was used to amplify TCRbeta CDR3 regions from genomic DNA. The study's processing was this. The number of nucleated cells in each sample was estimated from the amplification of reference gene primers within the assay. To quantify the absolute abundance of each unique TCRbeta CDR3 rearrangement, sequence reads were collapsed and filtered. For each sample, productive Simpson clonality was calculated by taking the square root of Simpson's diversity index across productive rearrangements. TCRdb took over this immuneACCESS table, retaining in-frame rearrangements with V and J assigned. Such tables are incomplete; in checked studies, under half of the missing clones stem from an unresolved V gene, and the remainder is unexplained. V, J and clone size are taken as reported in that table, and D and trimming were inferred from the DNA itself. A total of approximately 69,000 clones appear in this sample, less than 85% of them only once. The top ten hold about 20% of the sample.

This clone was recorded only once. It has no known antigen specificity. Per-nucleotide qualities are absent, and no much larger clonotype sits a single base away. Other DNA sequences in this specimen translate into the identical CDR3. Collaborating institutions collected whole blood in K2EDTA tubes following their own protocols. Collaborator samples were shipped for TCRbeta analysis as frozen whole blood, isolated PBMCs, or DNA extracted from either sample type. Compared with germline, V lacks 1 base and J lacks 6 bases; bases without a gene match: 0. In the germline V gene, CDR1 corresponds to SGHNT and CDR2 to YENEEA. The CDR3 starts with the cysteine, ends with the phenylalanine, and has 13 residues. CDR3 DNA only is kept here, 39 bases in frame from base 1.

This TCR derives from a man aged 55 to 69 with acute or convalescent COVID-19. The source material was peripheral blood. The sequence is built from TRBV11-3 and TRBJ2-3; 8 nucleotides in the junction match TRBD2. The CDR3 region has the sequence CASSLAGGDTQYF. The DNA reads TGTGCCAGCAGCTTAGCGGGGGGGGATACGCAGTATTTT. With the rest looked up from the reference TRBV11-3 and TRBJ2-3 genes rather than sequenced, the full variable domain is EAGVVQSPRYKIIEKKQPVAFWCNPISGHNTLYWYLQNLGQGPELLIRYENEEAVDDSQLPKDRFSAERLKGVDSTLKIQPAELGDSAVYLCASSLAGGDTQYFGPGTRLTVL.